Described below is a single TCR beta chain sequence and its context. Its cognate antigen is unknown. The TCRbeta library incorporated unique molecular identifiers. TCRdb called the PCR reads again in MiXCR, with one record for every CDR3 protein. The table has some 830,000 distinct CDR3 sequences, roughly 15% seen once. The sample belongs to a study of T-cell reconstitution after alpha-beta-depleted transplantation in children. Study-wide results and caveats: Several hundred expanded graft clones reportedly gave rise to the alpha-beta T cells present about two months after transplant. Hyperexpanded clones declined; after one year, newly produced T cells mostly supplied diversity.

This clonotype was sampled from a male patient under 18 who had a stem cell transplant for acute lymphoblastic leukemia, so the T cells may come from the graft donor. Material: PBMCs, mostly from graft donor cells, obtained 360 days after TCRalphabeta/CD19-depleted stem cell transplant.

The CDR3 nucleotides are TGCGCCAGCAGCCAAGTCGGTCCTGGAGCAGATACGCAGTATTTT. Translating it yields CASSQVGPGADTQYF. The V and J genes are TRBV4-1 and TRBJ2-3; D gene unclear. Germline loops: CDR1 MGHRA, CDR2 YSYEKL. The CDR3 has 15 amino acids. V lost 1 base and J 4 bases, leaving 12 bases between the germline ends.